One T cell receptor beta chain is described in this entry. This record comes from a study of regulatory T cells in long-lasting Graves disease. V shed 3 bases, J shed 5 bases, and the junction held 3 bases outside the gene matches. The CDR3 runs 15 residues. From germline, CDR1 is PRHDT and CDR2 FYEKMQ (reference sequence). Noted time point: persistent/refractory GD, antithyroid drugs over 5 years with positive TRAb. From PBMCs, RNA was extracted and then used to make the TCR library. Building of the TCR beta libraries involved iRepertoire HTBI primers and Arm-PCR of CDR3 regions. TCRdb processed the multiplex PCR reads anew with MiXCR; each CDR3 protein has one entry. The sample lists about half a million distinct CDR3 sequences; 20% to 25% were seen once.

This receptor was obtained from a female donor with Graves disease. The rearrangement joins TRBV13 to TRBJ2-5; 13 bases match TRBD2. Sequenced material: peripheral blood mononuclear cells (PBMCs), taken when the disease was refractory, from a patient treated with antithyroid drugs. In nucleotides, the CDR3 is TGTGCCAGCAGCTTCGGACTAGCGGGAGTGGAGACCCAGTACTTC. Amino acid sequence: CASSFGLAGVETQYF.